Listed below are T cell receptor beta chains from one sample, sequenced in a study of blood T cell repertoires in COVID-19. Only in-frame clones appear in the TCRdb table, and some are missing; sequencing was by immunoSEQ multiplex PCR. This sample has over 300,000 clones; 65% to 90% occur once, and the top ten carry just over 7%. The sequencing sample was made of peripheral blood. The receptors come from a human donor in a cohort sampled during active COVID-19. CDR3s include the opening cysteine and the closing phenylalanine or tryptophan. Each record gives: V gene, clone size, J gene, D gene, CDR3 DNA, CDR3 protein. D genes are given only for firm matches. Clone size is given for some rows only: seen once, a few or many times, or a class if the clone is expanded.

V: TRBV6-4; size: once; J: TRBJ1-1; D: -; DNA: TGTGCCAGCAGTCCCGGGGTAAACACTGAAGCTTTCTTT; CDR3: CASSPGVNTEAFF
V: TRBV7-2; size: -; J: TRBJ1-2; D: -; DNA: TGTGCCAGCAGCTTAGACCTGGGCACTTATGGCTACACCTTC; CDR3: CASSLDLGTYGYTF
V: TRBV20-1; size: -; J: TRBJ2-1; D: TRBD2; DNA: TGCAGTGCTAGTTATAGCGGGGGACCCTCCTACAATGAGCAGTTCTTC; CDR3: CSASYSGGPSYNEQFF
V: TRBV6-5; size: -; J: TRBJ2-7; D: -; DNA: TGTGCCAGCAGTTACTCTCCCAGCTCCTACGAGCAGTACTTC; CDR3: CASSYSPSSYEQYF
V: TRBV3-1/TRBV3-2; size: -; J: TRBJ2-3; D: -; DNA: TGTGCCAGCAGCCGAGCAGGGTGGGGCACAGATACGCAGTATTTT; CDR3: CASSRAGWGTDTQYF
V: TRBV7-9; size: -; J: TRBJ2-7; D: TRBD2; DNA: TGTGCCAGCAGCACGGGGGGGGACGAGCAGTACTTC; CDR3: CASSTGGDEQYF
V: TRBV20-1; size: few; J: TRBJ2-7; D: -; DNA: TGCAGTGCTAGTACAGAACCCCTCCTGGGGCAGTACTTC; CDR3: CSASTEPLLGQYF
V: TRBV5-1; size: -; J: TRBJ1-2; D: -; DNA: TGCGCCAGCAGAATGATGGGCACTCCTTATGGCTACACCTTC; CDR3: CASRMMGTPYGYTF
V: TRBV11-2; size: -; J: TRBJ2-1; D: TRBD1; DNA: TGTGCCAGCAGCCACCAGGACAGGGGAAACAATGAGCAGTTCTTC; CDR3: CASSHQDRGNNEQFF
V: TRBV24-1; size: once; J: TRBJ1-2; D: -; DNA: TGTGCCACCAGTGCGGGGAGGGACGGCGTGGGCTACACCTTC; CDR3: CATSAGRDGVGYTF
V: TRBV19; size: -; J: TRBJ1-1; D: TRBD1; DNA: TGTGCCAGTGGGCCCCTCAGGGGGTCAAACACTGAAGCTTTCTTT; CDR3: CASGPLRGSNTEAFF
V: TRBV5-1; size: -; J: TRBJ2-3; D: TRBD2; DNA: TGCGCCAGCACGGGGGGGCTCACAGATACGCAGTATTTT; CDR3: CASTGGLTDTQYF
V: TRBV3-1/TRBV3-2; size: -; J: TRBJ2-7; D: -; DNA: TGTGCCAGCAGCCAAGGAAACAGACCCTACGAGCAGTACTTC; CDR3: CASSQGNRPYEQYF
V: TRBV9; size: -; J: TRBJ2-5; D: -; DNA: TGTGCCAGCAGCCCCCTCTTTAACGGGCAAGAGACCCAGTACTTC; CDR3: CASSPLFNGQETQYF
V: TRBV3-1/TRBV3-2; size: -; J: TRBJ1-1; D: -; DNA: TGTGCCAGCAGCCCTACGTCGAACACTGAAGCTTTCTTT; CDR3: CASSPTSNTEAFF
V: TRBV3-1/TRBV3-2; size: -; J: TRBJ1-4; D: -; DNA: TGTGCCAGCAGCCAAGCCGGTGAAAAACTGTTTTTT; CDR3: CASSQAGEKLFF
V: TRBV19; size: -; J: TRBJ1-3; D: -; DNA: TGTGCCAGCCGTCCGAGCTCTGGAAACACCATATATTTT; CDR3: CASRPSSGNTIYF
V: TRBV6-1; size: once; J: TRBJ2-1; D: TRBD2; DNA: TGTGCCAGCAGTGAAGCTAGCGGGGGTTACAATGAGCAGTTCTTC; CDR3: CASSEASGGYNEQFF
V: TRBV9; size: -; J: TRBJ1-3; D: TRBD1; DNA: TGTGCCAGCAAGCCCGGGACAGGGGACAACACCATATATTTT; CDR3: CASKPGTGDNTIYF
V: TRBV15; size: few; J: TRBJ1-5; D: TRBD1; DNA: TGTGCCACCAGCAGAGCTAGATACAGGGGGCCACAGCCCCAGCATTTT; CDR3: CATSRARYRGPQPQHF
V: TRBV11-2; size: -; J: TRBJ2-7; D: -; DNA: TGTGCCAGCAGCTTAGATCCGGGGAATATAGCGTTGGACGAGCAGTACTTC; CDR3: CASSLDPGNIALDEQYF
V: TRBV19; size: -; J: TRBJ1-2; D: -; DNA: TGTGCCAGTAGTATAGGAGGCCTAGCGCCCCTGAGGTCTAACTATGGCTACACCTTC; CDR3: CASSIGGLAPLRSNYGYTF
V: TRBV19; size: -; J: TRBJ1-6; D: -; DNA: TGTGCCAGTAGTACCTTATTGGGGGGACCCCTCCACTTT; CDR3: CASSTLLGGPLHF
V: TRBV6-5; size: -; J: TRBJ1-3; D: -; DNA: TGTGCCAGCAGCACGCGCGGGCACGGAAACACCATATATTTT; CDR3: CASSTRGHGNTIYF
V: TRBV9; size: -; J: TRBJ2-7; D: -; DNA: TGTGCCAGCAGCGATCAGGGGAAGGAGCAGTACTTC; CDR3: CASSDQGKEQYF
V: TRBV29-1; size: -; J: TRBJ2-7; D: -; DNA: TGCAGCGTGGCCGACTACGAGCAGTACTTC; CDR3: CSVADYEQYF
V: TRBV6-5; size: -; J: TRBJ2-5; D: TRBD2; DNA: TGTGCCAGCAGTTACGGCGGGGGCCAAGAGACCCAGTACTTC; CDR3: CASSYGGGQETQYF
V: TRBV6-5; size: -; J: TRBJ1-1; D: -; DNA: TGTGCCAGCAGGACAGGTTCCCCTGATGAAGCTTTCTTT; CDR3: CASRTGSPDEAFF
V: TRBV28; size: -; J: TRBJ1-6; D: TRBD1; DNA: TGTGCCAGCAGTGTGACAGGGACGCATTCACCCCTCCACTTT; CDR3: CASSVTGTHSPLHF
V: TRBV20-1; size: -; J: TRBJ2-3; D: -; DNA: TGCAGTGCTAGTGGTATAGCAGGCACAGATACGCAGTATTTT; CDR3: CSASGIAGTDTQYF
V: TRBV2; size: -; J: TRBJ2-3; D: -; DNA: TGTGCCAGAGTAACTACAGGGAAAGATACGCAGTATTTT; CDR3: CARVTTGKDTQYF
V: TRBV2; size: -; J: TRBJ1-2; D: -; DNA: TGTGCCAGCAGGAGGCGACAGAGCAACTATGGCTACACCTTC; CDR3: CASRRRQSNYGYTF